Below, one T cell receptor beta chain is given with its context. CDR1 is PRHDT, CDR2 FYEKMQ, per germline (reference sequence). The CDR3 spans 14 residues. Trimming left V 5 bases short and J 7 bases short, with 18 bases between. The sample originates from a study of CD8 T cells in Susac syndrome. Reverse transcription of roughly 0.5 to 1 ug RNA was carried out with random hexamers. Amplification of TCR beta CDR3 across 54 Vbeta and 13 Jbeta was performed with immunoSEQ multiplex PCR. Using its own MiXCR run on the immunoSEQ multiplex PCR reads, TCRdb lists one record per CDR3 protein. The sample lists 110,000 to 150,000 distinct CDR3 sequences, over 85% occurring once.

The sequence derives from a human donor in good health. The V gene is TRBV13, the J gene TRBJ2-7; D may match TRBD1 or TRBD2 (5 bases each). The sequenced sample was CD8+ T cells from PBMCs. This CDR3 reads CASSRREGVREQYF. The CDR3 DNA reads TGTGCCAGCAGCCGCCGGGAAGGGGTACGGGAGCAGTACTTC.